This T cell receptor (beta chain) originates from a study of somatic mutations in cytotoxic T cells in rheumatoid arthritis. Whole-study results and caveats: Age was associated with higher CD8+ clonality in rheumatoid arthritis patients, not in healthy controls.

Assay: immunoSEQ multiplex PCR; the TCRdb copy retains only in-frame clones and omits some. This table holds roughly 7,800 clones, around three quarters found once. Healthy controls were blood donors with median age around 57 years (range about 21-80) and under 60% female. On this clone itself: Its antigen is undetermined.

Germline CDR1 SGHNT, CDR2 YENEEA. The CDR3 is 12 amino acids. V lost 5 bases and J 3 bases, leaving 8 bases between the germline ends. The sequenced material came from CD8+ T cells sorted from blood. The TCR was taken from a woman aged 50 to 60 in good health. The chain recombines TRBV11-3 with TRBJ2-7; D gene ambiguous. CDR3 in DNA: TGTGCCAGCAGCGCTAGTGGCTACGAGCAGTACTTC. Residues: CASSASGYEQYF.